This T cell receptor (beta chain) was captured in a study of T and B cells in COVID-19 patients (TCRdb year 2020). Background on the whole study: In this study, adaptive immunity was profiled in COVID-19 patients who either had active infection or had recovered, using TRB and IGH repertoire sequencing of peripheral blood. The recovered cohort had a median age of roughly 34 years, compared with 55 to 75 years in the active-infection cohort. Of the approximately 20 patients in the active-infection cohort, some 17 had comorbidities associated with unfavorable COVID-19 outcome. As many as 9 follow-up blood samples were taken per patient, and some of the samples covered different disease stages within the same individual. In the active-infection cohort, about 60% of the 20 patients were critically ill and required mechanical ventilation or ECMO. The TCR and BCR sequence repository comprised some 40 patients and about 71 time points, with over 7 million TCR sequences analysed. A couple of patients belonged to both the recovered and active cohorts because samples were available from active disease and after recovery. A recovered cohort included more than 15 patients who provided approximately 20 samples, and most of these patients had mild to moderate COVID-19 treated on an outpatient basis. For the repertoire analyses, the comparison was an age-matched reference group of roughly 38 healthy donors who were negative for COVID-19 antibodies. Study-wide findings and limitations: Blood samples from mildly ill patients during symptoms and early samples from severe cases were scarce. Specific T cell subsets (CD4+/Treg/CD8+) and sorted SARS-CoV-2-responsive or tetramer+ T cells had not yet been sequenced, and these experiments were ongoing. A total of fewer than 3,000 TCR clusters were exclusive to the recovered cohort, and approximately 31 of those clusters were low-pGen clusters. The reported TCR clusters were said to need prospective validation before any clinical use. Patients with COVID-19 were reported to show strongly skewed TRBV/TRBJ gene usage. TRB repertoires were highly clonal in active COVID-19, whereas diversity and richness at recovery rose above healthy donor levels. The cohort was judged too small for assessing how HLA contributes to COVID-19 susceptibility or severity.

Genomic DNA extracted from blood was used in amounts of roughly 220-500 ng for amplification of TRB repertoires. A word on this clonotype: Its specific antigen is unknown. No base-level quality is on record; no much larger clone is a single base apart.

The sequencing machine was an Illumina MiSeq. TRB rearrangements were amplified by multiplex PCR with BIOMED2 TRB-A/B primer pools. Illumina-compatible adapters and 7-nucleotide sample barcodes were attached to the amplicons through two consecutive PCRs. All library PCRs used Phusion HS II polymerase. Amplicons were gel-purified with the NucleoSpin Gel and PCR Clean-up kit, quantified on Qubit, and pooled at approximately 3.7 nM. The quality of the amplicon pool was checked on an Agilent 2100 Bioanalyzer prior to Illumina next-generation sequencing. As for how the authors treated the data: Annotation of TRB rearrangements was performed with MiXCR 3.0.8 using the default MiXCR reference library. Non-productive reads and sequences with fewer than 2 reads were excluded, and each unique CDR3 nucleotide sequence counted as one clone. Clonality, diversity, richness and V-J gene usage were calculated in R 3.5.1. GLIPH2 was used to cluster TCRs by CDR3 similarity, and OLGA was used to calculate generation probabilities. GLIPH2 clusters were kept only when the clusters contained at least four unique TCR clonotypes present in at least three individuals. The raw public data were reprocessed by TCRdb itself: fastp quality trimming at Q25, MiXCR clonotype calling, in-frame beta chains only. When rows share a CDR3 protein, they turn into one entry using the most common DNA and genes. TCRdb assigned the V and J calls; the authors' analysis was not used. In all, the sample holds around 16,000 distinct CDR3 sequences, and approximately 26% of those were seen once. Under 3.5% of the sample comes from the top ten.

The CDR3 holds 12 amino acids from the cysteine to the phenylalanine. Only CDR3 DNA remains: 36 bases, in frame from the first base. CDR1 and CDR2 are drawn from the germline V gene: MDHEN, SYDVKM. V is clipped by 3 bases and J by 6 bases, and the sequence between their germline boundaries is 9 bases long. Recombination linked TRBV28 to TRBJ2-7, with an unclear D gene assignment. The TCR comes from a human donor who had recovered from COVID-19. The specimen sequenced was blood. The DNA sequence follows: TGTGCCAGCAGTTTGCTGGGCCTCGAGCAGTACTTC. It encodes CASSLLGLEQYF.